This TCR beta chain was profiled in a study of blood T cell repertoires in COVID-19. Assay used: immunoSEQ multiplex PCR; TCRdb lists only in-frame clones, some missing. Of 25,000 to 35,000 clones in the sample, 85% to 90% were seen once. The CDR3 is made up of 18 amino acids. Germline loops: CDR1 SGHRS, CDR2 YFSETQ. V gave up 0 bases and J gave up 1 base; unmatched junction bases: 12. This chain uses TRBV5-1 with TRBJ2-7; 8 bases map to TRBD1. Source material: peripheral blood. This receptor was taken from a human donor in a cohort sampled during active COVID-19. The CDR3 region has the DNA TGCGCCAGCAGCTTGGTCGGCGGGACAGGTTACCGGTCCTACGAGCAGTACTTC. Amino acid sequence: CASSLVGGTGYRSYEQYF.